These 2 T cell receptor beta chains originate from one sample sequenced in a study of T cells expressing NK-cell markers. TCRdb re-called the 5' RACE reads and catalogs CDR3 proteins one per entry, DNA excluded. The sample includes over 350,000 distinct CDR3 sequences. Specimen: blood T cells: a sorted CD56 or NKG2C T cell subset, CD4+ or CD8+ T cells, or bulk PBMC T cells (not recorded which). Receptors originate from a woman in her forties or fifties in good health.

The gene calls are TRBV7-9 and TRBJ2-1; TCRdb names TRBD2, which stays unverified in the absence of DNA. CDR3 length equals 20 residues. The germline CDR1 and CDR2 sequences are SEHNR and FQNEAQ (reference sequence). CDR3: CASRPTRTSGHTTKYNEQFF.

This chain connects TRBV20-1 to TRBJ2-3; TCRdb gives TRBD2 as the D gene, but with no DNA this cannot be confirmed. This CDR3 is built from 15 residues. Looked up from germline, CDR1 is DFQATT and CDR2 is SNEGSKA (reference sequence). CDR3 in amino acids: CSAEALLISTDTQYF.